This entry lists 9 T cell receptor beta chains sequenced from one sample in a study of cytomegalovirus exposure and HLA in healthy donors. The PCR employed 60 Vbeta primers together with 13 Jbeta primers. Repertoires were generated with immunoSEQ multiplex PCR, while TCRdb's copy carries only in-frame clones and drops some. The profile shows 130,000 or so clones, approximately 61% of them singletons. Material: PBMCs. Receptors were obtained from a woman between 40 and 55 years old in good health and CMV-seronegative.

In DNA, the CDR3 is TGTGCCACCAGCAGAGTCTCCAGCTCCTACAATGAGCAGTTCTTC. Amino acids: CATSRVSSSYNEQFF. The chain uses TRBV15 and TRBJ2-1; D is ambiguous. Trimming shortened V by 1 base and J by 0 bases, and 7 bases separated the two germline ends. The CDR3 is made up of 15 amino acids. CDR1 LNHNV and CDR2 YYDKDF come from the germline V gene (reference sequence).

This chain uses TRBV27 with TRBJ2-6; TRBD1 aligns across 8 bases. The germline V gene encodes CDR1 MNHEY and CDR2 SMNVEV (reference sequence). The CDR3 extends over 18 amino acids. J lost 0 bases, V lost 0 bases, and 4 bases had no gene match. CDR3 DNA: TGTGCCAGCAGTTTATCGGGGACAGGCTTCTCTGGGGCCAACGTCCTGACTTTC. Translating gives CASSLSGTGFSGANVLTF.

This chain joins TRBV7-6 and TRBJ2-1, with D possibly TRBD1 on 6 matching bases. V was cut by 9 bases and J by 8 bases, with 8 bases left in between. This CDR3 region has 10 residues. Germline V gene lookup returns CDR1 SGHVS and CDR2 FNYEAQ. The CDR3 is CASSGDEQFF. For the CDR3, the DNA is TGTGCCAGTTCAGGGGATGAGCAGTTCTTC.

This rearrangement joins TRBV10-3 to TRBJ2-7; TRBD1 aligns across 7 bases. Looked up from germline, CDR1 is ENHRY and CDR2 is SYGVKD. Unmatched junction bases numbered 3, after V lost 6 bases and J lost 4 bases. This CDR3 region has 12 residues. Written as DNA, the CDR3 is TGTGCCATCAGAGGACAGGATTACGAGCAGTACTTC. It codes for CAIRGQDYEQYF.

The chain couples TRBV6-5 to TRBJ1-5; tentatively, D is TRBD1 (5 bases). Germline assignment: CDR1 MNHEY and CDR2 SVGAGI. Trimming removed 0 bases from V and 0 bases from J, with 6 bases in between. The CDR3 runs to 15 residues. The CDR3 region has the DNA TGTGCCAGCAGTTACTCCCAGGGTAGCAATCAGCCCCAGCATTTT. This gives the protein CASSYSQGSNQPQHF.

This clone was detected only a few times. The V gene is TRBV4-3, the J gene TRBJ1-2; weak D call: TRBD1 (5 bases). There are 15 residues in the CDR3. V was trimmed by 1 base and J by 3 bases, leaving 12 bases between them. Germline V gene sequence: CDR1 LGHNA, CDR2 YSLEER. The CDR3 loop is CASSQGQGADYGYTF. In DNA form, the CDR3 reads TGCGCCAGCAGCCAAGGCCAGGGCGCCGACTATGGCTACACCTTC.

The chain uses TRBV10-1 and TRBJ1-1; TRBD1 matches at 7 bases. J lost 7 bases, V lost 6 bases, and 8 bases had no gene match. This CDR3 is built from 13 residues. Germline V gives CDR1 WNHNN, CDR2 SYGVQD (reference sequence). CDR3 region: CASRQGLGIEAFF. Written as DNA, the CDR3 is TGCGCCAGCAGACAGGGGCTGGGCATTGAAGCTTTCTTT.

V gene TRBV9 combines with J gene TRBJ2-5; 8 nucleotides agree with TRBD2. Per germline, CDR1 SGDLS and CDR2 YYNGEE. Unmatched junction bases numbered 11, after V lost 2 bases and J lost 5 bases. There are 16 residues in the CDR3. The CDR3 sequence: CASSVSGGLAGETQYF. The CDR3 region has the DNA TGTGCCAGCAGCGTCTCCGGGGGGTTAGCGGGGGAGACCCAGTACTTC.

The J gene is TRBJ2-3, the V gene TRBV10-2; 10 positions agree with TRBD2. The V segment lost 3 bases and the J segment 5 bases; nucleotides outside the gene matches: 8. Germline values: CDR1 WSHSY, CDR2 SAAADI. This CDR3 has 16 residues. CDR3 coding DNA: TGCGCCAGCAGTGACAACTTAGCGGGGGGTAAAGATACGCAGTATTTT. Residues: CASSDNLAGGKDTQYF.